The present TCR beta chain was sequenced within a study of T cell clonotyping in hematopoietic cell transplantation (dated by TCRdb to the early 2020s). Describing the broader study: A total of fewer than 150 blood samples were gathered in the study from 30 to 40 consecutive transplant recipients along with their related donors. Recruitment of patients ran from 2015 to January 2017, and follow-up continued until September 2020 or until death.

In this sample, this clone turned up once. The specificity of this receptor is unknown. The record has no base qualities; no much larger clone is one base away. The immunoSEQ assay, a bias-controlled multiplex PCR using V- and J-specific primers, was used to amplify TCR beta CDR3 regions from genomic DNA. In a second PCR step, a proprietary barcode and Illumina adapter sequences were attached to the CDR3 amplicons. An Illumina MiSeq instrument was used to sequence the CDR3 libraries. The original methods were these. Export and quality control were handled in immunoSEQ Analyzer 3.0, while downstream analyses relied on R Bioconductor and Immunarch. Only productive rearrangements in the normalized downsampled data set went into calculating the repertoire metrics. In the normalized cohort, a clonotype counted as pathologically expanded if the clonotype was larger than 5 templates. Repertoire diversity was measured with the Inverse Simpson Index. CMV-specificity analyses were carried out on the non-normalized data set to capture all clonotypes. TCRdb took this table from immuneACCESS and kept in-frame rearrangements with V and J called. Such tables lack part of the clones; where checked against another copy, unresolved V genes explain under half of the gap, and the rest is unexplained. The V and J calls and clone size were taken over from that table, and D and trimming were inferred from the DNA. The sample contains about 5,700 clones, approximately 91% of them found a single time. Clones ranked in the top ten supply nearly 50% of the sample.

Germline trimming: 4 bases from V, 3 bases from J; junction bases outside gene matches: 4. Per the germline V gene (reference sequence), LNHDA is the CDR1 and SQIVND is the CDR2. Counted from cysteine to phenylalanine, this CDR3 has 16 amino acids. The retained sequence is limited to the CDR3, 48 bases, with the frame set at the first base. What the work shows at the level of the full study, not this receptor alone: After transplant, TCR diversity in recipients dropped, and pathologically expanded clonotypes increased progressively from day 30 to day 180. Sample size was limited, and cells were not sorted, so CD4 and CD8 repertoire contributions could not be separated. Only a small fraction of recipient repertoires overlapped donor repertoires, with over 95% appearing de novo at the given depth. Inverse Simpson Index values from donors and from recipients before transplant predicted broader TCR repertoire diversity after transplant.

In the paper's terms, the time point label means: 100 days after allo-HCT. Blood from recipients was drawn about 28 days before transplant and again at days 30, 100 and 180 after transplant. Nuclei Lysis Solution was used to extract genomic DNA from fresh or cryopreserved unfractionated peripheral blood mononuclear cells. The material sequenced was peripheral blood mononuclear cells, taken 100 days after allogeneic stem cell transplant. This receptor was obtained from a female patient between 50 and 60 years old who had an allogeneic stem cell transplant from an unrelated donor, so T cells may come from the graft donor. Some clones in this sample may be carry-over from other donors' samples. The chain links TRBV19 with TRBJ2-5; a stretch of 14 junction bases matches TRBD2. This receptor has the CDR3 CASSTGLAGEKETQYF. In nucleotide form, the sequence is TGTGCCAGTAGTACGGGACTAGCGGGGGAAAAAGAGACCCAGTACTTC.